The sequence of this TCR beta chain was determined in a study of response to subunit inactivated influenza vaccine. TCRdb analysed the RT-PCR reads with MiXCR anew, one entry per CDR3 protein. This sample has 400,000 to 550,000 distinct CDR3 sequences, with less than 30% found just once. There are 11 residues in the CDR3. The germline CDR1 and CDR2 sequences are MDHEN and SYDVKM. Trimming removed 3 bases at V and 7 bases at J, with 6 bases between. V gene TRBV28 combines with J gene TRBJ2-5; D remains ambiguous. The sequenced sample was CD4+ T cells sorted from PBMCs, obtained around 5 days after vaccination. The clonotype comes from a man aged 50-59 years who received an inactivated influenza vaccine. This chain's CDR3 is CASSLRRTQYF. CDR3 coding DNA: TGTGCCAGCAGTTTGAGGAGGACCCAGTACTTC. Drawing the rest from reference TRBV28 and TRBJ2-5, the complete variable domain is DVKVTQSSRYLVKRTGEKVFLECVQDMDHENMFWYRQDPGLGLRLIYFSYDVKMKEKGDIPEGYSVSREKKERFSLILESASTNQTSMYLCASSLRRTQYFGPGTRLLVL.